These 19 T cell receptor beta chains were all obtained from the same sample, sequenced in a study of radiotherapy plus CTLA-4 blockade in lung cancer. The assay was immunoSEQ multiplex PCR, and TCRdb's table has in-frame clones only and misses some. The sample has roughly 80,000 clones; under 80% are singletons. Sequenced material: peripheral blood, taken from a patient treated with radiotherapy plus ipilimumab. The receptors stem from a human donor with non-small cell lung cancer who had a partial response to radiotherapy plus ipilimumab. Some clones in this sample may be carry-over from other donors' samples.

The rearrangement links TRBV28 to TRBJ1-3, with TRBD1 as a possible D gene (6 bases). CDR3 size: 14 residues. Germline CDR1 MDHEN, CDR2 SYDVKM. V was pared by 2 bases and J by 5 bases, with 10 bases between. The CDR3 nucleotides are TGTGCCAGCAGTTTAGGGGGCAGAAGAAACACCATATATTTT. Protein: CASSLGGRRNTIYF.

This rearrangement joins TRBV27 to TRBJ2-3, with TRBD1 matching over 10 bases. Germline CDR1 reads MNHEY; CDR2 reads SMNVEV (reference sequence). Unmatched junction bases numbered 1, after V lost 0 bases and J lost 1 base. The CDR3 sequence is 16 residues long. The CDR3 DNA follows: TGTGCCAGCAGTTTATCCGGGACAGGGGGCACAGATACGCAGTATTTT. Translation: CASSLSGTGGTDTQYF.

This chain links TRBV7-3 with TRBJ2-2; D is perhaps TRBD1 (5 bases). CDR1 and CDR2 (germline): SGHTA, FQGTGA. Trimming cost V 1 base and J 0 bases, with 12 bases left between them. This CDR3 is 17 amino acids long. The CDR3 bases are TGTGCCAGCAGCTTAATGGCGGTCAGGGCGAACACCGGGGAGCTGTTTTTT. Its translation: CASSLMAVRANTGELFF.

The rearrangement joins TRBV6-5 to TRBJ1-4; perhaps TRBD1 as D (5 bases). The CDR3 has 15 residues. Germline V lookup: CDR1 MNHEY, CDR2 SVGAGI. V was clipped by 7 bases and J by 0 bases, with 12 bases between them. CDR3 loop: CASTGQGATNEKLFF. Here the CDR3 DNA reads TGTGCCAGCACCGGACAAGGAGCAACTAATGAAAAACTGTTTTTT.

This clone turned up a few times. This chain links TRBV7-9 with TRBJ2-5, with TRBD1 matching 7 bases. In germline, CDR1 is SEHNR, CDR2 FQNEAQ (reference sequence). With V trimmed by 4 bases and J by 7 bases, 6 bases remained unmatched. This CDR3 is 13 amino acids long. The CDR3 loop is CASSWWTGGTQYF. CDR3 DNA sequence: TGTGCCAGCAGCTGGTGGACAGGAGGGACCCAGTACTTC.

The rearrangement joins TRBV28 to TRBJ1-2; 8 nucleotides match TRBD1. J was trimmed by 8 bases and V by 5 bases; bases with no gene match: 13. Germline V gene sequence: CDR1 MDHEN, CDR2 SYDVKM. The CDR3 has 15 residues. The CDR3 region is CASSPPTGVYFGYTF. CDR3 DNA: TGTGCCAGCAGTCCCCCGACAGGGGTGTATTTCGGCTACACCTTC.

The gene calls are TRBV30 and TRBJ2-2; D might be TRBD1 (5 bases). The CDR3 spans 15 residues. The germline V gene has CDR1 GTSNPN and CDR2 SVGIG (reference sequence). The germline V and J ends were trimmed by 4 bases and 1 base, with 13 bases remaining between them. The CDR3 DNA follows: TGTGCCTGGACAGGCAGGGCTTTGAACACCGGGGAGCTGTTTTTT. As protein: CAWTGRALNTGELFF.

The rearrangement uses TRBV29-1 and TRBJ2-3; the match to TRBD2 covers 8 bases. Germline-derived CDR1 and CDR2 are SQVTM and ANQGSEA. This CDR3 comprises 14 residues. V trimming: 7 bases; J trimming: 1 base; junction bases outside the gene matches: 7. This CDR3 reads CSAETSARTDTQYF. CDR3 bases: TGCAGCGCCGAGACTAGCGCCCGCACAGATACGCAGTATTTT.

The rearrangement joins TRBV7-9 to TRBJ2-1; D is undetermined. CDR1 is SEHNR, CDR2 FQNEAQ, per germline (reference sequence). The CDR3 loop spans 14 amino acids. Trimming took 0 bases from V and 3 from J, leaving 6 bases between them. In DNA, the CDR3 is TGTGCCAGCAGCTTAGCGGCAAACTACAATGAGCAGTTCTTC. Translating gives CASSLAANYNEQFF.

The rearrangement links TRBV28 to TRBJ2-5, with 9 bases that match TRBD2. The CDR3 sequence is 15 residues long. After removal of 11 bases from V and 4 bases from J, the junction contained 14 bases not matched to a gene. Germline CDR1 MDHEN, CDR2 SYDVKM. CDR3 sequence (DNA): TGTGCCTCCAACATAGGCGGGAGGGCCCCAGAGACCCAGTACTTC. This translates into CASNIGGRAPETQYF. Filled out from reference TRBV28 and TRBJ2-5, the complete variable domain reads DVKVTQSSRYLVKRTGEKVFLECVQDMDHENMFWYRQDPGLGLRLIYFSYDVKMKEKGDIPEGYSVSREKKERFSLILESASTNQTSMYLCASNIGGRAPETQYFGPGTRLLVL.

This sequence joins TRBV7-2 and TRBJ2-1; 10 positions agree with TRBD2. This CDR3 is built from 15 residues. With 4 bases clipped from V and 3 bases from J, the junction kept 3 bases outside the gene matches. Germline assignment: CDR1 SGHTA and CDR2 FQGNSA. CDR3 sequence: CASSYSGGYYNEQFF. CDR3 nucleotide sequence: TGTGCCAGCAGCTATAGCGGGGGGTACTACAATGAGCAGTTCTTC. The whole variable domain, remainder taken from reference TRBV7-2 and TRBJ2-1, is GAGVSQSPSNKVTEKGKDVELRCDPISGHTALYWYRQSLGQGLEFLIYFQGNSAPDKSGLPSDRFSAERTGGSVSTLTIQRTQQEDSAVYLCASSYSGGYYNEQFFGPGTRLTVL.

The V and J genes are TRBV25-1 and TRBJ1-3, with D possibly matching TRBD1 (6 bases). Germline V gives CDR1 MGHDK, CDR2 SYGVNS. Trimming stripped 7 bases from V and 7 bases from J, with 17 bases between. The CDR3 contains 14 residues. In nucleotides, the CDR3 is TGTGCCAGCACAAGTCCCGGGACATGGAACACCATATATTTT. Translating gives CASTSPGTWNTIYF.

This clone was observed a few times. The J gene is TRBJ1-2, the V gene TRBV5-6; 7 bases are shared with TRBD1. Germline V gene sequence: CDR1 SGHDT, CDR2 YYEEEE. The CDR3 loop spans 15 amino acids. The J segment lost 1 base and the V segment lost 3 bases, leaving 6 bases of the junction unmatched. The CDR3 nucleotides are TGTGCCAGCAGCTCTTGGGACAGTTATAACTATGGCTACACCTTC. Protein product: CASSSWDSYNYGYTF.

The genes are TRBV4-1 and TRBJ2-6; 7 nucleotides agree with TRBD2. This CDR3 has 16 amino acids. After removal of 4 bases from V and 4 bases from J, the junction contained 7 bases not matched to a gene. Germline V gene sequence: CDR1 MGHRA, CDR2 YSYEKL. The CDR3 loop reads CASSREGSVGANVLTF. The CDR3 DNA follows: TGCGCCAGCAGCCGGGAGGGGTCGGTGGGGGCCAACGTCCTGACTTTC.

V is TRBV28 and J is TRBJ2-7, with 9 nucleotides matching TRBD2. The length of the CDR3 is 14 residues. Germline CDR1 is MDHEN and CDR2 is SYDVKM. The J segment lost 3 bases and the V segment lost 5 bases, leaving 5 bases of the junction unmatched. The CDR3 DNA reads TGTGCCAGCAGTCTAGCGGGACTTAACTACGAGCAGTACTTC. Its protein is CASSLAGLNYEQYF.

Turning to this clone: Other DNA sequences from this sample encode an identical CDR3 as well. The rearrangement uses TRBV28 and TRBJ2-2; 11 bases are a match to TRBD1. Germline lookup yields CDR1 MDHEN and CDR2 SYDVKM. The V and J ends lost 6 bases and 4 bases, in that order; junction bases with no gene match: 4. The CDR3 is made up of 15 amino acids. CDR3 nucleotides: TGTGCCAGCAGAGGACAGGGGGCAGGCACCGGGGAGCTGTTTTTT. Translated: CASRGQGAGTGELFF.

V usage is TRBV6-5 and J usage is TRBJ1-1; weak D call: TRBD1 (5 bases). Germline CDR1 MNHEY, CDR2 SVGAGI. Trimming removed 5 bases at V and 3 bases at J, with 16 bases between. The CDR3 totals 15 residues. The CDR3: CASSPGGVLDTEAFF. The CDR3 coding sequence is TGTGCCAGCAGTCCTGGGGGGGTTTTGGACACTGAAGCTTTCTTT.

The chain joins TRBV18 to TRBJ2-3; 8 bases fit TRBD2. The CDR3 contains 14 residues. V dropped 2 bases and J dropped 7; count of bases not matched to a gene: 5. The germline V gene encodes CDR1 KGHSH and CDR2 LQKENI. The CDR3 sequence: CASSPSRGAHTQYF. The CDR3 DNA sequence: TGTGCCAGCTCACCATCGCGGGGGGCCCATACGCAGTATTTT.

The chain combines TRBV5-1 with TRBJ2-1, with 7 bases lining up with TRBD2. V lost 0 bases, J lost 1 base, and 7 bases stayed unmatched. The CDR3 sequence is 17 residues long. Germline CDR1 reads SGHRS; CDR2 reads YFSETQ. In DNA, the CDR3 is TGCGCCAGCAGCTTGGATCCTAGCGGAGGTTCCTACAATGAGCAGTTCTTC. Translation: CASSLDPSGGSYNEQFF.